The 2 T cell receptor beta chains reported below all come from one sample, sequenced in a study of CD8 T cells in ankylosing spondylitis. TCRdb independently ran MiXCR on the 5' RACE reads; one entry per CDR3 protein. In the table there are hundreds of thousands of distinct CDR3 sequences, roughly 20% of which are singletons. Sequences were obtained from blood, either unsorted or a sorted T cell fraction (not recorded which). The source is a male donor with ankylosing spondylitis or in good health (not recorded which).

This clonotype was found a few times. The chain carries TRBV12-3 or TRBV12-4 and TRBJ2-2; D remains unclear. This CDR3 spans 13 amino acids. Trimming took 6 bases from V and 6 from J, leaving 11 bases between them. CDR3 in DNA: TGTGCCAGCAGCTCCGGTGTGGCCGGGGAGCTGTTTTTT. Its protein product is CASSSGVAGELFF.

The chain recombines TRBV27 with TRBJ2-5; TRBD2 is a possible D gene (6 bases). Trimming shortened V by 5 bases and J by 5 bases, and 15 bases separated the two germline ends. Per the germline V gene, CDR1 is MNHEY and CDR2 is SMNVEV (reference sequence). CDR3 size: 14 residues. The chain's CDR3 is CASSGTGDEETQYF. The CDR3 coding sequence is TGTGCCAGCAGTGGCACGGGGGACGAGGAGACCCAGTACTTC.